The entry that follows covers one T cell receptor beta chain sequence. Its target is unknown. This sample is drawn from a study of long-term antiretroviral therapy in people with HIV. Assay version v3.0 of immunoSEQ was used, and it was run at survey level. Clones were read by immunoSEQ multiplex PCR, and TCRdb kept only the in-frame ones, dropping some. The data hold over 25,000 clones, with 85% to 95% observed a single time. Germline CDR1 and CDR2: KGHSY and FQNENV. V trimming: 5 bases; J trimming: 3 bases; junction bases outside the gene matches: 2. The CDR3 runs 14 residues. Regarding the study as a whole: Clones expanded before ART dominated the repertoire at all time points.

The origin of this receptor is a man aged 45-60 years with HIV. V gene TRBV16 combines with J gene TRBJ2-2; 8 bases are shared with TRBD1. The sample consisted of unsorted PBMCs, taken around 7.4 years after starting antiretroviral therapy. Written as DNA, the CDR3 is TGTGCCAGCAGCTGGACAGGGTACACCGGGGAGCTGTTTTTT. This translates into CASSWTGYTGELFF.